These T cell receptor beta chains were read from a single sample in a study of T cell repertoires in aging, cancer and after chemotherapy. One entry per CDR3 protein, called by TCRdb with MiXCR from the multiplex PCR reads. The sample shows thousands of distinct CDR3 sequences, 20% to 25% of them seen only once. Sequences were obtained from blood. The receptors here all came from a human donor with a solid tumor. CDR3s include the opening cysteine and the closing phenylalanine or tryptophan. Each record gives: V gene, D gene, clone size, J gene, CDR3 protein, CDR3 DNA. A D gene is named only where the DNA matches it firmly. Only some rows state a clone size, as once, few, many or a class for expanded clones.

TRBV11-2	TRBD2	.	TRBJ2-1	CASSLGTSGRNEQFF	TGTGCCAGCAGCCTCGGGACTAGCGGGAGGAATGAGCAGTTCTTC
TRBV29-1	.	.	TRBJ1-5	CSVGGASNQPQHF	TGCAGCGTTGGGGGTGCGAGCAATCAGCCCCAGCATTTT
TRBV5-4	TRBD1	medium-sized	TRBJ1-2	CASSPGTGADYGYTF	TGTGCCAGCAGCCCGGGGACAGGGGCTGACTATGGCTACACCTTC
TRBV30	.	medium-sized	TRBJ1-1	CAWSVSGITGRMNTEAFF	TGTGCCTGGAGTGTATCCGGGATAACAGGACGAATGAACACTGAAGCTTTCTTT
TRBV4-1	TRBD2	once	TRBJ2-7	CASSQEVSGSYEQYF	TGCGCCAGCAGCCAAGAAGTTAGCGGGAGCTACGAGCAGTACTTC
TRBV29-1	.	large	TRBJ2-5	CSVETGDTIETQYF	TGCAGCGTTGAAACGGGCGACACTATCGAGACCCAGTACTTC
TRBV12-3/TRBV12-4	.	large	TRBJ2-2	CASSSLGNGGELFF	TGTGCCAGCAGTTCATTAGGGAATGGCGGGGAGCTGTTTTTT
TRBV13	TRBD1	.	TRBJ1-4	CASSLGQGFSNEKLFF	TGCGCCAGCAGCTTAGGACAGGGATTTTCGAATGAAAAACTGTTTTTT
TRBV10-3	.	.	TRBJ2-3	CAISGPEGTDTQYF	TGTGCCATCAGTGGACCGGAGGGGACAGATACGCAGTATTTT
TRBV5-4	.	medium-sized	TRBJ2-5	CASSLPTMPPGKTQYF	TGTGCCAGCAGCCTCCCGACAATGCCCCCGGGAAAGACCCAGTACTTC
TRBV4-1	TRBD2	.	TRBJ2-2	CASSPGLGVNTGELFF	TGCGCCAGCAGCCCTGGACTAGGGGTAAACACCGGGGAGCTGTTTTTT
TRBV10-3	TRBD1	medium-sized	TRBJ1-3	CAIRLGTGVGNTIYF	TGTGCCATCAGGCTTGGGACAGGCGTTGGAAACACCATATATTTT
TRBV7-6	.	medium-sized	TRBJ2-1	CASSLTTSSYNEQFF	TGTGCCAGCAGCTTGACCACGAGCTCCTACAATGAGCAGTTCTTC
TRBV5-1	TRBD1	.	TRBJ2-7	CASSLIQGDSYEQYF	TGCGCCAGCAGCTTAATACAGGGGGACTCCTACGAGCAGTACTTC
TRBV24-1	.	few	TRBJ1-5	CATSDLGPSDQPQHF	TGTGCCACCAGTGATTTGGGCCCTTCGGATCAGCCCCAGCATTTT
TRBV30	.	medium-sized	TRBJ1-3	CAWTQNGNTIYF	TGTGCCTGGACCCAAAATGGAAACACCATATATTTT
TRBV19	.	medium-sized	TRBJ1-2	CASNDGISGLPYGYTF	TGTGCCAGTAACGACGGTATATCGGGGCTTCCCTATGGCTACACCTTC
TRBV29-1	TRBD1	large	TRBJ2-7	CSARRQGVYEQYF	TGCAGCGCCCGACGACAGGGGGTCTACGAGCAGTACTTC
TRBV6-6	.	medium-sized	TRBJ2-1	CASSHNNEQFF	TGTGCCAGCAGTCATAACAATGAGCAGTTCTTC
TRBV6-2/TRBV6-3	TRBD1	.	TRBJ1-1	CASSYSRDRGGGTEAFF	TGTGCCAGCAGTTACTCAAGGGACAGGGGCGGGGGCACTGAAGCTTTCTTT
TRBV27	TRBD1	few	TRBJ1-2	CASSLSIGDRTGVYGYTF	TGTGCCAGCAGTTTATCGATAGGGGACCGGACAGGGGTCTATGGCTACACCTTC
TRBV6-5	.	.	TRBJ1-3	CASTAERIPGNTIYF	TGTGCCAGCACCGCGGAGCGGATTCCTGGAAACACCATATATTTT
TRBV19	.	few	TRBJ2-7	CATMGRDYEQYF	TGTGCCACCATGGGACGGGACTACGAGCAGTACTTC
TRBV5-1	.	.	TRBJ2-3	CASSLTWGPDTQYF	TGCGCCAGCAGCTTGACATGGGGGCCAGATACGCAGTATTTT
TRBV18	.	.	TRBJ1-1	CASSPWGGSSMNTEAFF	TGTGCCAGCTCACCCTGGGGGGGCTCCTCCATGAACACTGAAGCTTTCTTT
TRBV5-4	.	medium-sized	TRBJ2-1	CASSPQGSHYNEQFF	TGTGCCAGCAGCCCCCAGGGTTCACATTACAATGAGCAGTTCTTC
TRBV5-5	TRBD2	medium-sized	TRBJ2-7	CASSKTSGVASYEQYF	TGTGCCAGCAGCAAGACTAGCGGCGTTGCCTCCTACGAGCAGTACTTC
TRBV7-9	.	.	TRBJ2-1	CASRPSSQGQFF	TGTGCCAGCAGGCCCTCCTCGCAGGGACAGTTCTTC
TRBV7-9	.	few	TRBJ2-7	CASSSDYEQYF	TGTGCCAGCAGCTCAGACTACGAGCAGTACTTC